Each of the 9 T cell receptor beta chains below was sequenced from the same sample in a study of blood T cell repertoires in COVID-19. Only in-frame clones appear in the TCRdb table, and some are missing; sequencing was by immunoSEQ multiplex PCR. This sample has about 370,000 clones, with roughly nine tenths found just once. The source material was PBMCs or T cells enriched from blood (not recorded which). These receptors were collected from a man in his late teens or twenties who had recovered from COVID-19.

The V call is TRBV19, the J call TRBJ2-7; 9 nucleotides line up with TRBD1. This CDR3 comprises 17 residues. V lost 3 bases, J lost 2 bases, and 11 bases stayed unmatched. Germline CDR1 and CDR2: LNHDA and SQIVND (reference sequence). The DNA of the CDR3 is TGTGCCAGTAGTATTTTGGGGACAGGGATGGGGACCTACGAGCAGTACTTC. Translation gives CASSILGTGMGTYEQYF.

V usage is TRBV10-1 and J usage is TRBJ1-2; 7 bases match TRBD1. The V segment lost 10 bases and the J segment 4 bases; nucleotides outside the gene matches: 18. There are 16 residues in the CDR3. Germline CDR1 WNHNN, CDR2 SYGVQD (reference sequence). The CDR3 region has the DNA TGCGCCAAAAATAACCCCCGCACAGGGGATATCTATGGCTACACCTTC. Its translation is CAKNNPRTGDIYGYTF.

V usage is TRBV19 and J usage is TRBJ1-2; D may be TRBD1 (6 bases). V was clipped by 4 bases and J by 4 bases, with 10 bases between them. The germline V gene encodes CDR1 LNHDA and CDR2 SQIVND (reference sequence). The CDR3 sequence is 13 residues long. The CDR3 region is CASSTGTPYGYTF. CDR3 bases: TGTGCCAGTAGTACAGGGACACCCTATGGCTACACCTTC.

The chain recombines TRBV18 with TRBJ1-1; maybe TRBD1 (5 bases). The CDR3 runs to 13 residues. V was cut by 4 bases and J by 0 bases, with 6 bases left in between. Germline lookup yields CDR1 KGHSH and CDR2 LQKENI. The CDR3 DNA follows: TGTGCCAGCTCACAGGGGATGAACACTGAAGCTTTCTTT. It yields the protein CASSQGMNTEAFF. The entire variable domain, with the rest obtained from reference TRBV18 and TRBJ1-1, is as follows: NAGVMQNPRHLVRRRGQEARLRCSPMKGHSHVYWYRQLPEEGLKFMVYLQKENIIDESGMPKERFSAEFPKEGPSILRIQQVVRGDSAAYFCASSQGMNTEAFFGQGTRLTVV.

In DNA form, the CDR3 reads TGTGCCAGCAGTTACGCACCCGGACTGAACTATGGCTACACCTTC. Translation gives CASSYAPGLNYGYTF. The rearrangement joins TRBV6-5 to TRBJ1-2; unclear D gene. Trimming took 2 bases from V and 2 from J, leaving 12 bases between them. CDR1 and CDR2 from the germline V gene are MNHEY and SVGAGI. The CDR3 loop spans 15 amino acids.

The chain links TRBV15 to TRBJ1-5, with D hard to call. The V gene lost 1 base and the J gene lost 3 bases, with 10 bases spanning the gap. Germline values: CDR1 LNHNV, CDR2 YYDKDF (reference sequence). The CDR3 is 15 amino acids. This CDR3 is CATSRVRQYNQPQHF. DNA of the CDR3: TGTGCCACCAGCAGAGTGCGGCAGTACAATCAGCCCCAGCATTTT. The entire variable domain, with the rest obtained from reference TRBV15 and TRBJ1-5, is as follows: DAMVIQNPRYQVTQFGKPVTLSCSQTLNHNVMYWYQQKSSQAPKLLFHYYDKDFNNEADTPDNFQSRRPNTSFCFLDIRSPGLGDTAMYLCATSRVRQYNQPQHFGDGTRLSIL.

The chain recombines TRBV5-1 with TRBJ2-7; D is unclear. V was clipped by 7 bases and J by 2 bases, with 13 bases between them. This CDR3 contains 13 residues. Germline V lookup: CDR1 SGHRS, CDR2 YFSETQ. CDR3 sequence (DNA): TGCGCCAGCCCCCAGGCCGGAACCTACGAGCAGTACTTC. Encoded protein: CASPQAGTYEQYF.

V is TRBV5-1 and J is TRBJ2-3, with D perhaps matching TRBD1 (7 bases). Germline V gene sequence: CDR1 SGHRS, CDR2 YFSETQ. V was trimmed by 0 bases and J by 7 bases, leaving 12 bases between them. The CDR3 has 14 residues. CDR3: CASSLVGGQNTQYF. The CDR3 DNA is TGCGCCAGCAGCTTGGTGGGGGGACAGAATACGCAGTATTTT.

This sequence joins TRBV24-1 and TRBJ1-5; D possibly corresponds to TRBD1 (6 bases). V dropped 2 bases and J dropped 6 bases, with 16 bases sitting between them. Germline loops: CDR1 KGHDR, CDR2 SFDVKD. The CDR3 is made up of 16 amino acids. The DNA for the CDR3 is TGTGCCACCAGTGATTCATCCAGGGGTTACGGTCAGCCCCAGCATTTT. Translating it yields CATSDSSRGYGQPQHF.